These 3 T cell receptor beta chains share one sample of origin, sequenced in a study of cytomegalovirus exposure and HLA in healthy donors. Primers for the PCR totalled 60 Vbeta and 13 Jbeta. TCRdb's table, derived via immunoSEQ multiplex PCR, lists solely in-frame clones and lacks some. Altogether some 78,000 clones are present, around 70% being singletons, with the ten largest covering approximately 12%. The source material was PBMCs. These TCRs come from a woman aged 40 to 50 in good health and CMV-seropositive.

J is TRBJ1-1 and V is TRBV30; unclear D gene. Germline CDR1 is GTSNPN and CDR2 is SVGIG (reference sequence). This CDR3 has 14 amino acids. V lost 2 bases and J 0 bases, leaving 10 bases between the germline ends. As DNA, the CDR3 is TGTGCCTGGAGTTTAAGTCAGATGAACACTGAAGCTTTCTTT. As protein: CAWSLSQMNTEAFF.

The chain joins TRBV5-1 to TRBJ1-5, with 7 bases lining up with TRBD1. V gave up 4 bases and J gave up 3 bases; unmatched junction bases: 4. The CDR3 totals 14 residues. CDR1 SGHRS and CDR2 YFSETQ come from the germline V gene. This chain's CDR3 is CASSTGQDNQPQHF. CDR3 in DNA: TGCGCCAGCAGCACCGGACAGGACAATCAGCCCCAGCATTTT.

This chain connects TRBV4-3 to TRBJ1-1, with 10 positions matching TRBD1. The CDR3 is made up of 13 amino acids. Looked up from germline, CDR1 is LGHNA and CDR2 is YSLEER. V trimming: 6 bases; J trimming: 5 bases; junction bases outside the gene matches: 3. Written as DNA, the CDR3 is TGCGCCAGCAGTGGACAGGGGGGAACTGAAGCTTTCTTT. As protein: CASSGQGGTEAFF.